One sample yielded the 6 T cell receptor beta chains listed below, sequenced in a study of blood T cell repertoires in COVID-19. Assay: immunoSEQ multiplex PCR; the TCRdb copy retains only in-frame clones and omits some. The sample includes 250,000 to 350,000 clones, over 85% seen only once; the top ten take roughly 2.6%. Sequencing was performed on PBMCs or T cells enriched from blood (not recorded which). These receptors were taken from a man in his 60s who had recovered from COVID-19.

This clone has only one observation. The chain has TRBV24-1 and TRBJ2-3, with D perhaps TRBD2 (7 bases). CDR3 size: 18 residues. Germline-derived CDR1 and CDR2 are KGHDR and SFDVKD. V was pared by 2 bases and J by 6 bases, with 23 bases between. The CDR3 bases are TGTGCCACCAGTGATTCGCCAGGTTTGAGGGCGGGGGCTGATACGCAGTATTTT. This gives the protein CATSDSPGLRAGADTQYF.

The chain links TRBV30 to TRBJ1-1; 8 bases map to TRBD1. The length of the CDR3 is 12 residues. The V and J ends lost 3 bases and 6 bases, in that order; junction bases with no gene match: 3. Germline V gene data show CDR1 as GTSNPN and CDR2 as SVGIG (reference sequence). The chain's CDR3 is CAWSQGAAEAFF. CDR3 in DNA: TGTGCCTGGAGCCAGGGGGCGGCTGAAGCTTTCTTT.

The V call is TRBV10-3, the J call TRBJ2-1; D possibly corresponds to TRBD2 (7 bases). Germline loops: CDR1 ENHRY, CDR2 SYGVKD. With 6 bases removed from V and 2 bases from J, the gap between germline ends came to 14 bases. The CDR3 consists of 15 residues. The CDR3 DNA sequence: TGTGCCATCAGCCCCAGGGGAGGGACCTACAATGAGCAGTTCTTC. Protein sequence: CAISPRGGTYNEQFF.

The rearrangement links TRBV7-6 to TRBJ1-5, with D possibly TRBD1 on 5 matching bases. This CDR3 has 15 residues. Germline CDR1 SGHVS, CDR2 FNYEAQ. The V end was cut by 5 bases, the J end by 2 bases, with 13 bases between. CDR3 DNA sequence: TGTGCCAGCAGCCTCGGTGACAGCGGCAATCAGCCCCAGCATTTT. Its protein product is CASSLGDSGNQPQHF. The full variable domain, its missing parts supplied by reference TRBV7-6 and TRBJ1-5, is GAGVSQSPRYKVTKRGQDVALRCDPISGHVSLYWYRQALGQGPEFLTYFNYEAQQDKSGLPNDRFSAERPEGSISTLTIQRTEQRDSAMYRCASSLGDSGNQPQHFGDGTRLSIL.

The chain is built from TRBV5-1 and TRBJ2-7, with 10 bases aligning to TRBD1. Germline V gene sequence: CDR1 SGHRS, CDR2 YFSETQ. The CDR3 extends over 14 amino acids. V shed 4 bases and J 1 base; nucleotides not matched to a gene: 2. The CDR3 loop reads CASSTGQGSYEQYF. The CDR3, as DNA: TGCGCCAGCAGCACGGGACAGGGGTCCTACGAGCAGTACTTC.

This chain connects TRBV4-3 to TRBJ2-1, with TRBD2 identical over 7 bases. J lost 7 bases, V lost 0 bases, and 6 bases had no gene match. CDR3 size: 15 residues. Germline V gives CDR1 LGHNA, CDR2 YSLEER. The CDR3 bases are TGCGCCAGCAGCCAAGATCAAATCGGGGGGAATGAGCAGTTCTTC. This codes for CASSQDQIGGNEQFF.